This entry is about one T cell receptor (beta chain). Antigen: not known. TCRdb analysed the 5' RACE reads with MiXCR anew, one entry per CDR3 protein. The sample carries approximately 500,000 distinct CDR3 sequences, more than 20% recorded once. This entry belongs to a study of identical twins. General study results and limits: Memory repertoires showed no such pattern, whereas abundant cord blood beta clonotypes carried fewer insertions.

These data also formed part of another study, on T cells expressing NK-cell markers. Per that study: Sequencing of TCR beta repertoires drew on sorted CD3+CD56+NKG2C+, CD3+CD56+NKG2C- and CD3+CD56-NKG2C+ T cells. There were seven HCMV-seropositive donors and one seronegative donor among the eight sequenced. Sorting was limited to alpha-beta TCR-expressing T cells with an anti-gamma-delta TCR antibody in several experiments.

This TCR came from a woman aged 18-29 years in good health. Sample: CD4+ T cells sorted from blood.

The CDR3, as DNA: TGTGCCAGCAGTTTATTGGGGACTAGCTACGAGCAGTACTTC. Amino acid sequence: CASSLLGTSYEQYF. The genes are TRBV12-3 or TRBV12-4 and TRBJ2-7; the match to TRBD2 covers 8 bases. Germline trimming cut 2 bases from V and 3 bases from J; bases unmatched to any gene: 3. This CDR3 comprises 14 residues.